These 19 T cell receptor beta chains were sequenced from one sample in a study of blood T cell repertoires in COVID-19. The data were produced by immunoSEQ multiplex PCR, yet TCRdb's version contains in-frame clones alone and is incomplete. The sample consists of roughly 300,000 clones, 80% to 90% of them appearing once. Sequenced material: peripheral blood. The receptors were sampled from a woman aged 45-65 years who had recovered from COVID-19.

The V call is TRBV25-1, the J call TRBJ2-3, with a tentative D call TRBD1 (5 bases). Looked up from germline, CDR1 is MGHDK and CDR2 is SYGVNS. The ends were cut back, 6 bases at V and 1 base at J, with 17 bases in the middle. CDR3 length: 16 residues. The CDR3 nucleotides read TGTGCCAGCAGCAAACCAACAGGATGGGGCACAGATACGCAGTATTTT. Amino acid sequence: CASSKPTGWGTDTQYF. Complete variable domain (other parts from reference TRBV25-1 and TRBJ2-3): EADIYQTPRYLVIGTGKKITLECSQTMGHDKMYWYQQDPGMELHLIHYSYGVNSTEKGDLSSESTVSRIRTEHFPLTLESARPSHTSQYLCASSKPTGWGTDTQYFGPGTRLTVL.

The V call is TRBV12-5, the J call TRBJ2-5; 9 bases are shared with TRBD2. In germline, CDR1 is LGHNT, CDR2 FRNRAP. The CDR3 is 14 amino acids. V shed 7 bases, J shed 4 bases, and the junction held 7 bases outside the gene matches. The CDR3 is CASAEGLAGETQYF. The CDR3 coding sequence is TGTGCTAGTGCCGAGGGACTAGCAGGAGAGACCCAGTACTTC.

This chain links TRBV19 with TRBJ1-2; D remains ambiguous. With 7 bases removed from V and 2 bases from J, the gap between germline ends came to 11 bases. The CDR3 runs 13 residues. CDR1 is LNHDA and CDR2 is SQIVND in the germline V gene (reference sequence). The CDR3 protein is CASTRTVNYGYTF. CDR3 DNA: TGTGCCAGTACACGGACTGTCAACTATGGCTACACCTTC.

This clone has a handful of counts. This chain connects TRBV6-5 to TRBJ1-5; 12 bases align to TRBD1. CDR3 length: 14 amino acids. Germline V gene sequence: CDR1 MNHEY, CDR2 SVGAGI. J was trimmed by 7 bases and V by 8 bases; bases with no gene match: 6. CDR3 amino acids: CASYPGQGAQPQHF. In nucleotides, the CDR3 is TGTGCCAGCTATCCGGGACAGGGGGCCCAGCCCCAGCATTTT.

On this clone: A read error may account for a junction end that differs from germline. CDR3 protein: CASRLGDTRLYF. In nucleotides, the CDR3 is TGTGCCAGCAGATTGGGGGACACAAGACTATATTTT. V gene TRBV7-9 combines with J gene TRBJ1-1, with a tentative D call TRBD1 (6 bases). The CDR3 extends over 12 amino acids. Germline loops: CDR1 SEHNR, CDR2 FQNEAQ (reference sequence).

The gene calls are TRBV6-1 and TRBJ2-1; perhaps TRBD1 as D (6 bases). Germline loops: CDR1 MNHNS, CDR2 SASEGT. CDR3 length: 12 residues. The V gene lost 2 bases and the J gene lost 8 bases, with 7 bases spanning the gap. The CDR3 nucleotides are TGTGCCAGCAGTGAAAGGGGGTATGAGCAGTTCTTC. Amino acid sequence: CASSERGYEQFF.

This chain joins TRBV2 and TRBJ2-7; 8 bases agree with TRBD2. Germline V gives CDR1 SNHLY, CDR2 FYNNEI. The junction had 8 bases not matched to a gene; V was cut back by 2 bases and J by 5 bases. This CDR3 is built from 15 residues. The CDR3 reads CASSERGGRRNEQYF. CDR3 in DNA: TGTGCCAGCAGTGAACGGGGGGGTAGGAGGAACGAGCAGTACTTC.

This chain joins TRBV18 and TRBJ1-1, with 7 bases lining up with TRBD1. V gave up 4 bases and J gave up 4 bases; unmatched junction bases: 6. The CDR3 length is 14 residues. Germline loops: CDR1 KGHSH, CDR2 LQKENI. The CDR3 DNA reads as TGTGCCAGCTCACGACAGGGTGACGGCACTGAAGCTTTCTTT. It translates to CASSRQGDGTEAFF.

The chain uses TRBV4-2 and TRBJ2-5; 9 bases agree with TRBD2. The CDR3 consists of 14 residues. The germline CDR1 and CDR2 sequences are LGHNA and YNFKEQ. The junction had 11 bases not matched to a gene; V was cut back by 6 bases and J by 9 bases. CDR3 in amino acids: CASSPGLAGNSQYF. The CDR3 region has the DNA TGTGCCAGCAGTCCCGGGCTAGCGGGGAACTCCCAGTACTTC.

This chain connects TRBV18 to TRBJ1-1, with D possibly being TRBD1 (5 bases). The CDR3 sequence is 14 residues long. Germline V CDR1 and CDR2: KGHSH, LQKENI. With 3 bases removed from V and 0 bases from J, the gap between germline ends came to 8 bases. The CDR3 nucleotides are TGTGCCAGCTCACCGACAGCTCTGAACACTGAAGCTTTCTTT. Its protein is CASSPTALNTEAFF. Supplemented by reference TRBV18 and TRBJ1-1, the full variable domain reads NAGVMQNPRHLVRRRGQEARLRCSPMKGHSHVYWYRQLPEEGLKFMVYLQKENIIDESGMPKERFSAEFPKEGPSILRIQQVVRGDSAAYFCASSPTALNTEAFFGQGTRLTVV.

The rearrangement uses TRBV4-2 and TRBJ1-4; 8 bases fit TRBD1. The CDR3 consists of 16 residues. Per the germline V gene, CDR1 is LGHNA and CDR2 is YNFKEQ. Germline trimming cut 3 bases from V and 6 bases from J; bases unmatched to any gene: 9. The CDR3 is CASSQGTGGLDEKLFF. The CDR3 DNA reads TGTGCCAGCAGCCAGGGAACAGGGGGGTTGGATGAAAAACTGTTTTTT.

The chain carries TRBV28 and TRBJ2-7; 12 bases match TRBD2. Looked up from germline, CDR1 is MDHEN and CDR2 is SYDVKM. V lost 5 bases, J lost 4 bases, and 12 bases stayed unmatched. The CDR3 is 17 amino acids. The CDR3 protein is CASSTTTGTSGLYEQYF. The DNA of the CDR3 is TGTGCCAGCAGTACAACCACCGGGACTAGCGGGTTGTACGAGCAGTACTTC.

V gene TRBV4-3 combines with J gene TRBJ2-7; D perhaps matches TRBD1 (6 bases). The CDR3 is 13 amino acids. The V and J ends lost 3 bases and 6 bases respectively, with 12 bases between them. Germline values: CDR1 LGHNA, CDR2 YSLEER. The CDR3 region is CASSHSDSGEQYF. The DNA of the CDR3 is TGCGCCAGCAGCCACTCGGACAGCGGCGAGCAGTACTTC.

This clone was detected only a few times. CDR3 amino acids: CASSRSFRGEEQFF. CDR3 sequence (DNA): TGTGCCAGCAGTCGGAGCTTCAGGGGTGAGGAGCAGTTCTTC. The rearrangement joins TRBV25-1 to TRBJ2-1; possible D gene TRBD1, 6 bases. The CDR3 covers 14 residues. Trimming left V 5 bases short and J 10 bases short, with 18 bases between. CDR1 and CDR2 from the germline V gene are MGHDK and SYGVNS. Combining the CDR3 with reference TRBV25-1 and TRBJ2-1 gives the whole variable domain EADIYQTPRYLVIGTGKKITLECSQTMGHDKMYWYQQDPGMELHLIHYSYGVNSTEKGDLSSESTVSRIRTEHFPLTLESARPSHTSQYLCASSRSFRGEEQFFGPGTRLTVL.

V is TRBV7-9 and J is TRBJ1-4, with a weak D call TRBD1 (6 bases). This CDR3 spans 16 amino acids. The germline V gene encodes CDR1 SEHNR and CDR2 FQNEAQ (reference sequence). V dropped 2 bases and J dropped 7 bases, with 17 bases sitting between them. CDR3 coding DNA: TGTGCCAGCAGCTTAAATCCCAGGGGAGTTGGTGAAAAACTGTTTTTT. Encoded protein: CASSLNPRGVGEKLFF.

The CDR3 here is CASSERDNLQETQYF. The CDR3 DNA is TGCGCCAGCAGCGAGAGGGACAACCTGCAAGAGACCCAGTACTTC. The chain has TRBV4-3 and TRBJ2-5; TRBD1 might be the D (6 bases). V lost 5 bases and J 2 bases, leaving 15 bases between the germline ends. This CDR3 comprises 15 residues. In germline, CDR1 is LGHNA, CDR2 YSLEER.

The chain recombines TRBV7-2 with TRBJ1-2; no definite D call. Germline CDR1 and CDR2: SGHTA and FQGNSA. The CDR3 contains 14 residues. V lost 1 base and J 1 base, leaving 7 bases between the germline ends. The CDR3 nucleotides read TGTGCCAGCAGCTTAGATCCAGATAACTATGGCTACACCTTC. Its protein is CASSLDPDNYGYTF.

The rearrangement links TRBV30 to TRBJ1-1; D remains ambiguous. V gave up 4 bases and J gave up 4 bases, with 10 bases separating them. Germline CDR1 is GTSNPN and CDR2 is SVGIG (reference sequence). The CDR3 runs to 12 residues. The chain's CDR3 is CAWTPRFTEAFF. CDR3 nucleotide sequence: TGTGCCTGGACCCCCCGGTTCACTGAAGCTTTCTTT.

This chain uses TRBV6-2 or TRBV6-3 with TRBJ2-2; 9 bases line up with TRBD2. V dropped 5 bases and J dropped 4; count of bases not matched to a gene: 11. Germline V gene lookup returns CDR1 MNHEY and CDR2 SVGEGT. The CDR3 runs 17 residues. The CDR3 loop is CASSRSGLALFTGELFF. CDR3 nucleotide sequence: TGTGCCAGCAGTCGCTCCGGACTAGCGTTGTTCACCGGGGAGCTGTTTTTT.